The entry below gives a single T cell receptor beta chain sequence along with its context. The target antigen is unknown. The junction does not match germline at one end; this may be a read error. The entry originates in a study of molecular identifiers for immune sequencing clone quantification. Notes on the study in general: Over 98% of effector molecules, but under 1% in naive cells, were held by clones with more than 20 RNA copies.

TCRdb called the PCR reads again in MiXCR, with one record for every CDR3 protein. Of approximately 500,000 distinct CDR3 sequences in the sample, around 25% were seen once. Germline V gene data show CDR1 as SGHNT and CDR2 as YYREEE (reference sequence). The CDR3 consists of 15 residues. Every naive CD8 library was made from between about 18,000 and 1,100,000 sorted cells with 10%, 30% or 50% RNA. The chain uses TRBV5-4 and TRBJ2-7, with 8 bases that match TRBD1. Sequenced input: naive CD8+ T cells from blood, with Jurkat cell RNA spiked in. Subset of the sample: FACS-sorted CD8+CD4-CCR7+CD45RA+ naive T cells. The TCR was taken from a human donor in good health. Some libraries in this study had Jurkat cell RNA spiked in. The CDR3 bases are TGTGCCAGCGGCTTGGTACAGGGGGGTTCCTACGAGCAGTACTTC. It codes for CASGLVQGGSYEQYF.